The rows below give T cell receptor beta chains drawn from one sample of a study of OX40 agonist ivuxolimab in advanced cancers. Measured with immunoSEQ multiplex PCR; TCRdb has only the in-frame clones, and not every one. The table shows about 43,000 clones, with approximately 83% occurring only once. The source material was CD4+ or CD8+ T cells sorted from blood, sampled in a trial of the OX40 agonist ivuxolimab. The receptor set was obtained from an adult with an advanced solid tumor such as melanoma, head and neck, liver or kidney cancer. CDR3s include the opening cysteine and the closing phenylalanine or tryptophan. D genes are given only for firm matches. Size is omitted from some rows. Given values are once, few, many or a class for expanded clones.

j_gene,abundance,v_gene,d_gene,CDR3aa,CDR3nt
TRBJ2-1,NA,TRBV6-4,NA,CASSVKRSHERFF,TGTGCCAGCAGCGTTAAGCGTTCGCATGAGCGGTTCTTC
TRBJ1-2,NA,TRBV4-2,NA,CASTPLGSNYGYTF,TGTGCCAGCACCCCGCTGGGCAGTAACTATGGCTACACCTTC
TRBJ1-1,NA,TRBV30,NA,CAWSVRTGTEAFF,TGTGCCTGGAGTGTCCGGACCGGCACTGAAGCTTTCTTT
TRBJ2-2,NA,TRBV15,NA,CATSRGGWRPGELFF,TGTGCCACCAGCAGAGGGGGCTGGAGGCCCGGGGAGCTGTTTTTT
TRBJ1-1,NA,TRBV4-1,NA,CASSQRIRGRQHTEAFF,TGCGCCAGCAGCCAACGAATCAGGGGAAGGCAGCACACTGAAGCTTTCTTT
TRBJ1-2,NA,TRBV29-1,NA,CSVEDPVLNYGYTF,TGCAGCGTTGAAGATCCGGTCCTAAACTATGGCTACACCTTC
TRBJ2-1,NA,TRBV5-4,TRBD2,CASTFLGGSDNEQFF,TGTGCCAGCACCTTTCTCGGGGGGTCAGACAATGAGCAGTTCTTC
TRBJ1-6,NA,TRBV27,NA,CASSGPARTSPLHF,TGTGCCAGCAGTGGACCGGCACGCACTTCACCCCTCCACTTT
TRBJ2-1,NA,TRBV2,NA,CASSRTELNEQFF,TGTGCCAGCAGTAGGACAGAGCTCAATGAGCAGTTCTTC
TRBJ2-5,NA,TRBV6-4,NA,CASAPYQETQYF,TGTGCCAGCGCCCCCTACCAAGAGACCCAGTACTTC
TRBJ1-2,once,TRBV9,TRBD1,CASSVARDRGNGYTF,TGTGCCAGCAGCGTAGCTAGAGACAGGGGAAATGGCTACACCTTC
TRBJ2-1,NA,TRBV7-6,TRBD2,CASSLGVSGGNEQFF,TGTGCCAGCAGCTTAGGGGTTAGCGGGGGAAATGAGCAGTTCTTC
TRBJ2-5,NA,TRBV9,NA,CASSVEGRYQETQYF,TGTGCCAGCAGCGTAGAGGGCCGATACCAAGAGACCCAGTACTTC
TRBJ2-1,NA,TRBV4-1,NA,CASSMTRARGSDNEQFF,TGCGCCAGCAGCATGACCCGGGCCAGGGGCAGCGACAATGAGCAGTTCTTC
TRBJ1-5,NA,TRBV10-3,NA,CAISERQDNQPQHF,TGTGCCATCAGTGAACGGCAGGACAATCAGCCCCAGCATTTT
TRBJ2-2,NA,TRBV6-6,NA,CASSTLDTGELFF,TGTGCCAGCAGTACTCTAGACACCGGGGAGCTGTTTTTT
TRBJ1-1,NA,TRBV9,NA,CASSREGDTEAFF,TGTGCCAGCAGCCGCGAAGGGGACACTGAAGCTTTCTTT
TRBJ1-2,NA,TRBV5-4,TRBD1,CASSRNGQGDGYTF,TGTGCCAGCAGCCGAAATGGACAGGGCGATGGCTACACCTTC
TRBJ2-4,few,TRBV5-1,TRBD2,CASSFAERGGIQYF,TGCGCCAGCAGCTTCGCGGAGCGGGGGGGTATTCAGTACTTC
TRBJ2-5,NA,TRBV6-1,TRBD1,CASSEASGTGGETQYF,TGTGCCAGCAGTGAAGCGTCCGGGACAGGGGGAGAGACCCAGTACTTC
TRBJ1-2,NA,TRBV6-6,TRBD1,CASSSPGQGLGYTF,TGTGCCAGCAGTTCGCCGGGACAGGGTTTGGGCTACACCTTC
TRBJ2-3,few,TRBV9,TRBD2,CASSVAGGLADTQYF,TGTGCCAGCAGCGTAGCGGGAGGGCTTGCAGATACGCAGTATTTT
TRBJ2-2,NA,TRBV7-2,NA,CASSHDKGGELFF,TGTGCCAGCAGCCACGATAAAGGCGGGGAGCTGTTTTTT
TRBJ2-2,NA,TRBV9,NA,CASSVGNTGELFF,TGTGCCAGCAGCGTAGGAAACACCGGGGAGCTGTTTTTT
TRBJ2-5,once,TRBV7-2,TRBD2,CASSFLAGKGTQYF,TGTGCCAGCAGCTTCTTAGCGGGAAAAGGGACCCAGTACTTC
TRBJ1-2,NA,TRBV30,NA,CAWIRGNSNYGYTF,TGTGCCTGGATCCGAGGGAACAGTAACTATGGCTACACCTTC
TRBJ2-2,NA,TRBV7-6,NA,CASSLNPSTSGELFF,TGTGCCAGCAGCTTGAACCCCTCCACCAGCGGGGAGCTGTTTTTT
TRBJ2-2,few,TRBV5-1,NA,CASSLRLGTGELFF,TGCGCCAGCAGCTTGCGGCTGGGCACCGGGGAGCTGTTTTTT
TRBJ2-1,NA,TRBV7-6,NA,CASSTAGTTYNEQFF,TGTGCCAGCAGCACCGCCGGGACAACTTACAATGAGCAGTTCTTC
TRBJ2-2,NA,TRBV2,TRBD2,CASRSGLAGGTTGELFF,TGTGCCAGCAGGTCGGGACTAGCGGGGGGGACGACCGGGGAGCTGTTTTTT